A single sample is the source of the 31 T cell receptor beta chains below, sequenced in a study of Tregs in tolerant kidney transplant recipients. Mixed chimerism was transient after nonmyeloablative marrow transplants from related graft donors. Method: immunoSEQ multiplex PCR; TCRdb's copy keeps in-frame clones and lacks some. Altogether about 55,000 clones are present, 91% being singletons, with the ten largest covering 13% to 15%. The material was CD8+ T cells from blood (PBMCs), obtained 24 months after the transplant. Receptor source: a human patient who received a combined kidney and bone marrow transplant. Part of the T cells may come from the graft donor.

The rearrangement links TRBV5-4 to TRBJ2-7, with TRBD1 as a possible D gene (6 bases). Looked up from germline, CDR1 is SGHNT and CDR2 is YYREEE (reference sequence). With 0 bases removed from V and 4 bases from J, the gap between germline ends came to 11 bases. The CDR3 extends over 14 amino acids. The DNA for the CDR3 is TGTGCCAGCAGCTTGGGGGGGCTGGGTTACGAGCAGTACTTC. Amino acid sequence: CASSLGGLGYEQYF.

The gene calls are TRBV6-5 and TRBJ1-2, with a tentative D call TRBD1 (5 bases). This CDR3 comprises 12 residues. Trimming shortened V by 6 bases and J by 5 bases, and 10 bases separated the two germline ends. CDR1 and CDR2 (germline): MNHEY, SVGAGI. CDR3 region: CASSPSGYGYTF. The DNA for the CDR3 is TGTGCCAGCAGCCCCTCAGGGTATGGCTACACCTTC.

A word on this clone: The sample contains more than one DNA sequence encoding this CDR3. The V gene is TRBV5-6, the J gene TRBJ2-5, with 8 nucleotides matching TRBD1. Germline-derived CDR1 and CDR2 are SGHDT and YYEEEE. The CDR3 runs to 15 residues. J was trimmed by 5 bases and V by 5 bases; bases with no gene match: 11. The CDR3 nucleotides read TGTGCCAGCAGTTCCCTCGCGGGACAGGCCGAGACCCAGTACTTC. The encoded protein is CASSSLAGQAETQYF.

This chain uses TRBV11-1 with TRBJ2-7; maybe TRBD1 (6 bases). V lost 5 bases and J 2 bases, leaving 16 bases between the germline ends. Germline loops: CDR1 SGHAT, CDR2 FQDESV (reference sequence). The CDR3 sequence is 15 residues long. The CDR3 reads CASSPYRTATYEQYF. CDR3 nucleotide sequence: TGTGCCAGCAGCCCATACCGGACAGCCACCTACGAGCAGTACTTC.

The genes are TRBV30 and TRBJ2-1; 8 bases map to TRBD2. This CDR3 spans 15 amino acids. CDR1 is GTSNPN, CDR2 SVGIG, per germline (reference sequence). Trimming took 2 bases from V and 0 from J; bases not matched to a gene: 3. CDR3 in DNA: TGTGCCTGGAGTATAGCGGGAAGCTCCTACAATGAGCAGTTCTTC. Protein product: CAWSIAGSSYNEQFF.

The J gene is TRBJ1-1, the V gene TRBV19, with D perhaps matching TRBD1 (5 bases). Trimming removed 3 bases from V and 5 bases from J, with 10 bases in between. Germline values: CDR1 LNHDA, CDR2 SQIVND (reference sequence). This CDR3 has 13 amino acids. For the CDR3, the DNA is TGTGCCAGTAGTATTGCGGGGGGAACTGAAGCTTTCTTT. This gives the protein CASSIAGGTEAFF. Full variable domain (outside the CDR3, taken from reference TRBV19 and TRBJ1-1): DGGITQSPKYLFRKEGQNVTLSCEQNLNHDAMYWYRQDPGQGLRLIYYSQIVNDFQKGDIAEGYSVSREKKESFPLTVTSAQKNPTAFYLCASSIAGGTEAFFGQGTRLTVV.

This clone has a single count. The chain recombines TRBV27 with TRBJ2-5; TRBD2 agrees at 7 bases. The CDR3 consists of 16 residues. The V and J ends lost 6 bases and 3 bases, in that order; junction bases with no gene match: 13. Germline CDR1 reads MNHEY; CDR2 reads SMNVEV (reference sequence). CDR3 nucleotide sequence: TGTGCCAGCAGCGATAACAAGGGACTACCTAAAGAGACCCAGTACTTC. It encodes CASSDNKGLPKETQYF.

This chain uses TRBV10-3 with TRBJ1-1; D gene uncertain. The CDR3 is 15 amino acids. The germline V and J ends were trimmed by 2 bases and 1 base, with 11 bases remaining between them. Germline V gives CDR1 ENHRY, CDR2 SYGVKD. The CDR3 sequence: CAISEIREGNTEAFF. DNA of the CDR3: TGTGCCATCAGTGAGATCCGTGAGGGGAACACTGAAGCTTTCTTT.

This chain connects TRBV5-6 to TRBJ2-1; 7 positions match TRBD1. Unmatched junction bases numbered 7, after V lost 0 bases and J lost 4 bases. From germline, CDR1 is SGHDT and CDR2 YYEEEE. The CDR3 length is 16 residues. The CDR3: CASSLGAGTAYNEQFF. As DNA, the CDR3 is TGTGCCAGCAGCTTGGGAGCTGGGACAGCTTACAATGAGCAGTTCTTC.

The chain combines TRBV7-8 with TRBJ2-5; TRBD2 matches at 12 bases. Germline V CDR1 and CDR2: SGHVS, FQNEAQ. CDR3 length: 16 amino acids. With V trimmed by 1 base and J by 4 bases, 4 bases remained unmatched. As DNA, the CDR3 is TGTGCCAGCAGCTTAGGGCTAGCGGGAGGGCTAGAGACCCAGTACTTC. Amino acids: CASSLGLAGGLETQYF.

This sequence joins TRBV19 and TRBJ2-5; D is uncertain. CDR1 and CDR2 from the germline V gene are LNHDA and SQIVND (reference sequence). V shed 5 bases and J shed 3 bases, with 13 bases lying between them. The CDR3 is made up of 14 amino acids. The chain's CDR3 is CASSARALEETQYF. The CDR3 DNA reads as TGTGCCAGTAGTGCCCGCGCGTTGGAAGAGACCCAGTACTTC.

The genes are TRBV9 and TRBJ1-1; D is undetermined. Per the germline V gene, CDR1 is SGDLS and CDR2 is YYNGEE. The CDR3 covers 12 residues. Trimming took 3 bases from V and 10 from J, leaving 13 bases between them. Here the CDR3 reads CASSGLSTGAFF. The CDR3 DNA follows: TGTGCCAGCAGCGGACTTAGCACGGGAGCTTTCTTT.

J is TRBJ1-2 and V is TRBV4-3; TRBD1 matches 9 bases. Trimming at V came to 0 bases and at J to 5 bases, leaving 4 bases not matched to a gene. The CDR3 is 15 residues long. The V gene's germline CDR1 is LGHNA and CDR2 YSLEER. CDR3 nucleotide sequence: TGCGCCAGCAGCCAAGAACAGGGGGCCTCGTATGGCTACACCTTC. Protein sequence: CASSQEQGASYGYTF.

This clone was detected once. The gene calls are TRBV27 and TRBJ2-1; 9 bases fit TRBD2. V lost 3 bases, J lost 2 bases, and 2 bases stayed unmatched. The CDR3 is 15 amino acids. Germline V lookup: CDR1 MNHEY, CDR2 SMNVEV (reference sequence). The CDR3 reads CASSLRGGAYNEQFF. In DNA form, the CDR3 reads TGTGCCAGCAGTTTGCGCGGGGGGGCCTACAATGAGCAGTTCTTC.

The chain uses TRBV10-3 and TRBJ2-1; D gene uncertain. V shed 3 bases and J shed 0 bases, with 9 bases lying between them. Per the germline V gene, CDR1 is ENHRY and CDR2 is SYGVKD. This CDR3 comprises 15 residues. This chain's CDR3 is CAISDTSSSYNEQFF. As DNA, the CDR3 is TGTGCCATCAGTGATACATCTAGCTCCTACAATGAGCAGTTCTTC.

The V and J genes are TRBV9 and TRBJ2-2, with 9 bases aligning to TRBD2. V was clipped by 4 bases and J by 5 bases; unmatched bases: 15. The CDR3 loop spans 18 amino acids. Germline CDR1 and CDR2: SGDLS and YYNGEE. The CDR3 DNA sequence: TGTGCCAGCAGCTTCCCTCTGGCGGGGGGGAAGAGAACCGGGGAGCTGTTTTTT. Protein product: CASSFPLAGGKRTGELFF.

This clone was seen once. One end of the junction is discordant with germline, which a read error may explain. The chain recombines TRBV28 with TRBJ2-7, with a tentative D call TRBD2 (7 bases). Germline CDR1 is MDHEN and CDR2 is SYDVKM. This CDR3 is built from 14 residues. The CDR3 reads CASSGTNRDYEQHF. The CDR3 nucleotides read TGTGCCAGCAGTGGCACGAACAGGGACTACGAGCAGCACTTC.

CDR3 residues: CASSLVAGEQPQHF. CDR3 DNA sequence: TGTGCCAGCAGCTTAGTCGCAGGGGAACAGCCCCAGCATTTT. V and J are TRBV7-2 and TRBJ1-5, with a tentative D call TRBD1 (6 bases). This CDR3 region has 14 residues. The V and J ends lost 1 base and 7 bases respectively, with 11 bases between them. Germline loops: CDR1 SGHTA, CDR2 FQGNSA.

The sample holds one count of this clone. CDR3 nucleotide sequence: TGTGCCAGCAGCTTACCCAAGCACAGGGGGCAGACTGGGGCCAACGTCCTGACTTTC. This gives the protein CASSLPKHRGQTGANVLTF. The gene calls are TRBV7-9 and TRBJ2-6, with 9 bases matching TRBD1. The CDR3 is made up of 19 amino acids. V gave up 2 bases and J gave up 2 bases; unmatched junction bases: 10. The germline gives CDR1 SEHNR, CDR2 FQNEAQ (reference sequence).

This chain links TRBV4-3 with TRBJ1-1; D remains unclear. The CDR3 sequence is 12 residues long. V lost 4 bases to trimming and J lost 1 base, with 4 bases between them. The V gene's germline CDR1 is LGHNA and CDR2 YSLEER. CDR3: CASSRGNTEAFF. The CDR3 region has the DNA TGCGCCAGCAGCCGCGGGAACACTGAAGCTTTCTTT.

V usage is TRBV4-3 and J usage is TRBJ2-7; 8 nucleotides align to TRBD2. The germline V gene encodes CDR1 LGHNA and CDR2 YSLEER. With 2 bases clipped from V and 5 bases from J, the junction kept 8 bases outside the gene matches. There are 15 residues in the CDR3. The CDR3 DNA sequence: TGCGCCAGCAGCCAATTTACCGGGAGGGGCAACGAGCAGTACTTC. This sequence encodes CASSQFTGRGNEQYF.

The rearrangement links TRBV2 to TRBJ1-5, with TRBD1 matching 10 bases. The V gene end was trimmed by 3 bases and the J gene end by 3 bases; junction bases not matched to a gene: 5. CDR3 length equals 16 residues. Germline V CDR1 and CDR2: SNHLY, FYNNEI. CDR3 coding DNA: TGTGCCAGCAGTGATCCGGACAGGGGGTACAATCAGCCCCAGCATTTT. Its translation is CASSDPDRGYNQPQHF. The variable domain in full, completed from reference TRBV2 and TRBJ1-5, reads EPEVTQTPSHQVTQMGQEVILRCVPISNHLYFYWYRQILGQKVEFLVSFYNNEISEKSEIFDDQFSVERPDGSNFTLKIRSTKLEDSAMYFCASSDPDRGYNQPQHFGDGTRLSIL.

V is TRBV7-6 and J is TRBJ1-1; tentatively, D is TRBD1 (5 bases). The CDR3 runs 12 residues. The V gene's germline CDR1 is SGHVS and CDR2 FNYEAQ. The V end was cut by 3 bases, the J end by 7 bases, with 9 bases between. CDR3: CASSFAGGEAFF. CDR3 DNA: TGTGCCAGCAGCTTTGCGGGGGGTGAAGCTTTCTTT.

The V call is TRBV4-3, the J call TRBJ2-7, with 13 bases lining up with TRBD2. The CDR3 extends over 16 amino acids. CDR1 is LGHNA and CDR2 is YSLEER in the germline V gene. The J segment lost 6 bases and the V segment lost 3 bases, leaving 8 bases of the junction unmatched. The CDR3 reads CASSQGTGTSGTEQYF. DNA of the CDR3: TGCGCCAGCAGCCAGGGGACCGGGACTAGCGGGACCGAGCAGTACTTC.

The rearrangement uses TRBV5-4 and TRBJ2-1; D is undetermined. Germline V CDR1 and CDR2: SGHNT, YYREEE (reference sequence). The CDR3 is 16 residues long. V gave up 1 base and J gave up 5 bases, with 16 bases separating them. For the CDR3, the DNA is TGTGCCAGCAGCTTGTCTACGGGTATGCCGAACAATGAGCAGTTCTTC. Translation: CASSLSTGMPNNEQFF.

The chain combines TRBV4-2 with TRBJ2-7; 13 bases are a match to TRBD2. The CDR3 is 17 amino acids. CDR1 is LGHNA, CDR2 YNFKEQ, per germline. J gave up 2 bases and V 5 bases, and 9 bases lay outside the gene matches. The CDR3 loop reads CASSTRTSGSDPYEQYF. The CDR3 coding sequence is TGTGCCAGCAGCACACGGACTAGCGGGAGTGACCCCTACGAGCAGTACTTC.

The CDR3 DNA follows: TGCGCCAGCAGCCATTCCGGTCGGGACAGACACAATGAGCAGTTCTTC. This encodes CASSHSGRDRHNEQFF. The chain has TRBV4-1 and TRBJ2-1; 7 bases map to TRBD1. With 3 bases clipped from V and 5 bases from J, the junction kept 10 bases outside the gene matches. CDR1 is MGHRA and CDR2 is YSYEKL in the germline V gene. The length of the CDR3 is 16 residues.

DNA of the CDR3: TGTGCCACCAGCAGAGACCCGACAGGCCATAGCTACGAGCAGTACTTC. Translating gives CATSRDPTGHSYEQYF. This sequence joins TRBV15 and TRBJ2-7; D possibly corresponds to TRBD1 (6 bases). The CDR3 is 16 amino acids. The germline V and J ends were trimmed by 0 bases and 3 bases, with 15 bases remaining between them. From germline, CDR1 is LNHNV and CDR2 YYDKDF (reference sequence).

This chain connects TRBV5-6 to TRBJ2-3, with 9 bases that match TRBD1. With V trimmed by 5 bases and J by 4 bases, 8 bases remained unmatched. In germline, CDR1 is SGHDT, CDR2 YYEEEE. CDR3 length: 15 amino acids. The CDR3 here is CASRPPGQGPDTQYF. DNA of the CDR3: TGTGCCAGCAGGCCGCCGGGACAGGGTCCAGATACGCAGTATTTT.

The chain has TRBV13 and TRBJ1-5; D is unresolved. The CDR3 has 14 residues. Looked up from germline, CDR1 is PRHDT and CDR2 is FYEKMQ (reference sequence). Trimming took off 3 bases at V and 1 base at J, with 7 bases between the two ends. This CDR3 is CASSFGQSNQPQHF. The CDR3 DNA follows: TGTGCCAGCAGCTTTGGCCAAAGCAATCAGCCCCAGCATTTT.

This chain links TRBV7-9 with TRBJ2-3; no clear D. V lost 5 bases and J 5 bases, leaving 5 bases between the germline ends. The CDR3 has 11 amino acids. From germline, CDR1 is SEHNR and CDR2 FQNEAQ (reference sequence). In DNA form, the CDR3 reads TGTGCCAGCAGCACCGGAGATACGCAGTATTTT. It translates to CASSTGDTQYF.